This TCR beta chain was sequenced for a study of a mutant IDH1 vaccine in newly diagnosed glioma. Measured with immunoSEQ multiplex PCR; TCRdb has only the in-frame clones, and not every one. This sample carries 30,000 to 35,000 clones, less than 90% of them seen once, and the ten largest clones take approximately 4.4%. The CDR3 has 14 amino acids. V was cut by 2 bases and J by 2 bases, with 7 bases left in between. The V gene's germline CDR1 is KGHSH and CDR2 LQKENI. The time point is: baseline, week 1 (first vaccination visit). Treatment of the sample: pre-vaccination baseline after standard-of-care therapy. The sample holds a few counts of this clone. Different DNA sequences within this sample yield the same CDR3.

This sequence was found in a woman in her thirties or forties with glioma. The source material was PBMCs, sampled from a glioma patient treated with radiotherapy, temozolomide or both. The V and J genes are TRBV18 and TRBJ1-5, with D uncertain. The CDR3 nucleotides are TGTGCCAGCTCACCAGGGCAGGGCAATCAGCCCCAGCATTTT. The encoded protein is CASSPGQGNQPQHF.